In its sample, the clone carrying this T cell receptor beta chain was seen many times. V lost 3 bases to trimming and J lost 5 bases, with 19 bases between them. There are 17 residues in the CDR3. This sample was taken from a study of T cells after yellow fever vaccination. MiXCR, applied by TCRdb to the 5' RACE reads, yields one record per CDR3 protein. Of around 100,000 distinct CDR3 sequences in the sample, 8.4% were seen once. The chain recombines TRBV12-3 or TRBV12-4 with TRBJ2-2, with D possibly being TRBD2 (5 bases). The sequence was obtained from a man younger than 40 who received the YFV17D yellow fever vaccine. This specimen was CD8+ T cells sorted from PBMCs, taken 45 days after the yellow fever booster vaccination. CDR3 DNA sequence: TGTGCCAGCAGTTTTAGGTTGGAAATTACGGGGACCGGGGAGCTGTTTTTT. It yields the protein CASSFRLEITGTGELFF.